A single sample is the source of the 25 T cell receptor beta chains below, sequenced in a study of molecular identifiers for immune sequencing clone quantification. One entry per CDR3 protein, called by TCRdb with MiXCR from the PCR reads. The data contain some 9,800 distinct CDR3 sequences, approximately 20% of them singletons. The sequencing input was naive CD8+ T cells from blood, with Jurkat cell RNA spiked in. The subset: FACS-sorted CD8+CD4-CCR7+CD45RA+ naive T cells. The receptors originated from a human donor in good health. Some libraries in this study had Jurkat cell RNA spiked in.

Sample share makes this clonotype medium-sized (0.01 to 0.1%). The CDR3 bases are TGCAGTGCTACCCTCGTGGGGCAGGCAACCTACGAGCAGTACTTC. As protein: CSATLVGQATYEQYF. This chain joins TRBV20-1 and TRBJ2-7; tentatively, D is TRBD1 (5 bases). Germline-derived CDR1 and CDR2 are DFQATT and SNEGSKA (reference sequence). There are 15 residues in the CDR3. The V gene lost 4 bases and the J gene lost 2 bases, with 18 bases spanning the gap.

This clonotype rates as medium-sized. The chain uses TRBV7-9 and TRBJ1-5, with no clear D. The V and J ends lost 1 base and 5 bases respectively, with 15 bases between them. Germline assignment: CDR1 SEHNR and CDR2 FQNEAQ (reference sequence). The CDR3 is 16 residues long. The CDR3 DNA reads TGTGCCAGCAGCTTAGGGGTTGGGGATTTGGATCAGCCCCAGCATTTT. It encodes CASSLGVGDLDQPQHF.

This clonotype was observed many times. The V call is TRBV2, the J call TRBJ2-5, with D maybe TRBD2 (5 bases). CDR1 is SNHLY and CDR2 is FYNNEI in the germline V gene. The CDR3 runs to 14 residues. Deletions cut 2 bases from V and 5 bases from J, with 12 bases between. CDR3 nucleotide sequence: TGTGCCAGCAGTGAATTCCCTTCGGGGGAGACCCAGTACTTC. Translation gives CASSEFPSGETQYF.

This clonotype qualifies as medium-sized (0.01 to 0.1%). The junction shows a germline mismatch at one end, possibly a read error. The chain is built from TRBV10-3 and TRBJ2-7; D not certain. The CDR3 loop spans 15 amino acids. Germline V gene sequence: CDR1 ENHRY, CDR2 SYGVKD. The CDR3 region is CAIRESTLSSYEQYF. DNA of the CDR3: TGTGCCATCAGAGAGTCGACACTGAGCTCCTACGAGCAGTACTTC.

As regards this clonotype: Since a much larger clone is just one base distant, this may be a read error. This chain connects TRBV27 to TRBJ2-5; TRBD1 agrees at 9 bases. The germline V gene has CDR1 MNHEY and CDR2 SMNVEV (reference sequence). CDR3 length: 14 residues. This chain's CDR3 is CVSSQQGAEETQYF. DNA for the CDR3: TGTGTCAGCAGCCAACAGGGGGCCGAAGAGACCCAGTACTTC.

This clonotype appeared many times. The rearrangement links TRBV13 to TRBJ2-3; unclear D gene. Between the trimmed V and J ends, which lost 5 bases and 4 bases, there was a span of 4 bases. The V gene's germline CDR1 is PRHDT and CDR2 FYEKMQ (reference sequence). This CDR3 has 11 amino acids. CDR3 residues: CASSHSDTQYF. The DNA for the CDR3 is TGTGCCAGCAGCCATTCAGATACGCAGTATTTT. The complete variable domain, with remaining parts taken from reference TRBV13 and TRBJ2-3, reads AAGVIQSPRHLIKEKRETATLKCYPIPRHDTVYWYQQGPGQDPQFLISFYEKMQSDKGSIPDRFSAQQFSDYHSELNMSSLELGDSALYFCASSHSDTQYFGPGTRLTVL.

This clonotype qualifies as medium-sized. The rearrangement joins TRBV7-9 to TRBJ2-4; TRBD2 matches at 14 bases. The length of the CDR3 is 18 residues. The trim removed 5 bases at V and 6 bases at J, leaving 12 bases unmatched. CDR1 and CDR2 from the germline V gene are SEHNR and FQNEAQ (reference sequence). This CDR3 reads CASSTPGLAGDVRNIQYF. The CDR3 DNA is TGTGCCAGCAGCACGCCGGGACTAGCGGGAGATGTCAGAAACATTCAGTACTTC. The full variable domain, with the rest looked up from reference TRBV7-9 and TRBJ2-4, is DTGVSQNPRHKITKRGQNVTFRCDPISEHNRLYWYRQTLGQGPEFLTYFQNEAQLEKSRLLSDRFSAERPKGSFSTLEIQRTEQGDSAMYLCASSTPGLAGDVRNIQYFGAGTRLSVL.

Details on this clonotype: Germline and junction disagree at one end, which may indicate a read error. The chain couples TRBV4-2 to TRBJ1-5; unclear D gene. The CDR3 runs to 15 residues. Germline CDR1 is LGHNA and CDR2 is YNFKEQ. DNA of the CDR3: TGTGCCAGCAACCAAGAACAGAAAAGCAATCAGCCCCAGCATTTT. Amino acids: CASNQEQKSNQPQHF.

J is TRBJ2-7 and V is TRBV6-6; 13 nucleotides align to TRBD2. Germline V lookup: CDR1 MNHNY, CDR2 SVGAGI (reference sequence). The trim removed 4 bases at V and 3 bases at J, leaving 3 bases unmatched. The CDR3 runs to 15 residues. DNA of the CDR3: TGTGCCAGCAGTTCTTGGACTAGCGGGAGCTACGAGCAGTACTTC. Protein sequence: CASSSWTSGSYEQYF.

For this clonotype: This sequence may be a read error, since a much larger clone differs from it by one base. V usage is TRBV6-2 or TRBV6-3 and J usage is TRBJ2-1; maybe TRBD1 (5 bases). From germline, CDR1 is MNHEY and CDR2 SVGEGT. The length of the CDR3 is 13 residues. The CDR3 DNA is TGTGCCAGCAGTACAGGACCCTACAATAAGCAGTTCTTC. Residues: CASSTGPYNKQFF.

At least ten counts were recorded for this clonotype. The rearrangement joins TRBV5-4 to TRBJ2-6, with D unclear. The length of the CDR3 is 15 residues. Trimming removed 4 bases at V and 0 bases at J, with 8 bases between. The germline V gene has CDR1 SGHNT and CDR2 YYREEE (reference sequence). The CDR3 nucleotides read TGTGCCAGCAGCCGCCCGGGCTCTGGGGCCAACGTCCTGACTTTC. Translating gives CASSRPGSGANVLTF.

By share of the sample, this clonotype is medium-sized. This chain joins TRBV7-9 and TRBJ2-7; D not resolved. This CDR3 comprises 13 residues. V was trimmed by 5 bases and J by 0 bases, leaving 8 bases between them. The germline CDR1 and CDR2 sequences are SEHNR and FQNEAQ (reference sequence). CDR3 in DNA: TGTGCCAGCAGCCTACCAAGCTCCTACGAGCAGTACTTC. This gives the protein CASSLPSSYEQYF.

This clonotype was counted at least ten times. J is TRBJ2-5 and V is TRBV7-9; D perhaps matches TRBD2 (5 bases). Germline assignment: CDR1 SEHNR and CDR2 FQNEAQ (reference sequence). The CDR3 loop spans 14 amino acids. V shed 7 bases and J shed 4 bases, with 16 bases lying between them. Here the CDR3 reads CASTRGVGGETQYF. Written as DNA, the CDR3 is TGTGCCAGCACTCGTGGAGTCGGAGGAGAGACCCAGTACTTC. Full variable domain (outside the CDR3, taken from reference TRBV7-9 and TRBJ2-5): DTGVSQNPRHKITKRGQNVTFRCDPISEHNRLYWYRQTLGQGPEFLTYFQNEAQLEKSRLLSDRFSAERPKGSFSTLEIQRTEQGDSAMYLCASTRGVGGETQYFGPGTRLLVL.

This clonotype has a handful of counts. This may stem from a read error, because a much larger clone lies one nucleotide away. This chain uses TRBV5-1 with TRBJ1-1, with D uncertain. This CDR3 is 11 amino acids long. Germline V gives CDR1 SGHRS, CDR2 YFSETQ. CDR3 sequence: CASTANTEALF. CDR3 sequence (DNA): TGCGCCAGCACGGCGAACACTGAAGCTCTCTTT.

This clonotype was counted ten times or more. The chain recombines TRBV7-9 with TRBJ2-1; D is unclear. The CDR3 runs to 13 residues. V lost 2 bases and J lost 15, with 17 bases in between. Germline CDR1 is SEHNR and CDR2 is FQNEAQ (reference sequence). The CDR3 region has the DNA TGTGCCAGCAGCTTATTTATTGGAGAGTTCAGGTTCTTC. As protein: CASSLFIGEFRFF. Filled out from reference TRBV7-9 and TRBJ2-1, the complete variable domain reads DTGVSQNPRHKITKRGQNVTFRCDPISEHNRLYWYRQTLGQGPEFLTYFQNEAQLEKSRLLSDRFSAERPKGSFSTLEIQRTEQGDSAMYLCASSLFIGEFRFFGPGTRLTVL.

The rearrangement uses TRBV29-1 and TRBJ2-1; D not certain. This CDR3 spans 14 amino acids. Looked up from germline, CDR1 is SQVTM and CDR2 is ANQGSEA. The ends were cut back, 4 bases at V and 1 base at J, with 11 bases in the middle. CDR3 DNA: TGCAGCGTTGTCCCTAGTCGATCCTACAATGAGCAGTTCTTC. Protein: CSVVPSRSYNEQFF.

In this sample, this clonotype is medium-sized (0.01 to 0.1%). The chain recombines TRBV28 with TRBJ2-5; D uncertain. V gave up 4 bases and J gave up 2 bases, with 17 bases separating them. CDR1 is MDHEN, CDR2 SYDVKM, per germline. CDR3 size: 16 residues. The CDR3 protein is CASSSISYNPQETQYF. The CDR3 nucleotides read TGTGCCAGCAGTTCGATTAGTTATAACCCTCAAGAGACCCAGTACTTC.

This clonotype has a count of ten or more. J is TRBJ1-2 and V is TRBV7-9; a possible D gene is TRBD1 (5 bases). Trimming took 3 bases from V and 0 from J, leaving 14 bases between them. CDR3 length equals 16 residues. From germline, CDR1 is SEHNR and CDR2 FQNEAQ (reference sequence). This CDR3 is CASSFSIRQSNYGYTF. DNA of the CDR3: TGTGCCAGCAGCTTCTCAATCCGACAGTCTAACTATGGCTACACCTTC.

This clonotype has more than one count but fewer than ten. CDR3 sequence: CASSLGQGGQQYF. Here the CDR3 DNA reads TGCGCCAGCAGCCTTGGACAAGGAGGCCAGCAGTACTTC. V and J are TRBV4-3 and TRBJ2-7; either TRBD1 or TRBD2 may fit D (5 bases each). Trimming stripped 4 bases from V and 8 bases from J, with 15 bases between. This CDR3 comprises 13 residues. CDR1 and CDR2 from the germline V gene are LGHNA and YSLEER.

This clonotype is labeled medium-sized (0.01 to 0.1%). This rearrangement joins TRBV12-5 to TRBJ2-3; TRBD2 aligns across 9 bases. V trimming: 6 bases; J trimming: 4 bases; junction bases outside the gene matches: 14. Germline CDR1 is LGHNT and CDR2 is FRNRAP. This CDR3 contains 17 residues. The CDR3 sequence is CASGFARAGGRPDTQYF. As DNA, the CDR3 is TGTGCTAGTGGCTTTGCACGGGCGGGAGGGCGGCCAGATACGCAGTATTTT. Combining the CDR3 with reference TRBV12-5 and TRBJ2-3 gives the whole variable domain DARVTQTPRHKVTEMGQEVTMRCQPILGHNTVFWYRQTMMQGLELLAYFRNRAPLDDSGMPKDRFSAEMPDATLATLKIQPSEPRDSAVYFCASGFARAGGRPDTQYFGPGTRLTVL.

By share, this clonotype ranks as medium-sized. The chain links TRBV6-6 to TRBJ2-1, with TRBD1 matching 7 bases. J lost 8 bases, V lost 6 bases, and 10 bases had no gene match. The length of the CDR3 is 14 residues. Looked up from germline, CDR1 is MNHNY and CDR2 is SVGAGI (reference sequence). Here the CDR3 DNA reads TGTGCCAGCAGCCAGGGGGAGAAAGTCCATGAGCAGTTCTTC. As protein: CASSQGEKVHEQFF.

This clonotype counts as medium-sized. This chain connects TRBV7-2 to TRBJ2-1; D perhaps matches TRBD1 (5 bases). Germline V gives CDR1 SGHTA, CDR2 FQGNSA. The CDR3 is made up of 15 amino acids. Trimming took off 1 base at V and 0 bases at J, with 7 bases between the two ends. The DNA of the CDR3 is TGTGCCAGCAGCTTAGGGGGCTTCTCCTACAATGAGCAGTTCTTC. Translation gives CASSLGGFSYNEQFF. Looking up the rest from reference TRBV7-2 and TRBJ2-1 gives the full variable domain: GAGVSQSPSNKVTEKGKDVELRCDPISGHTALYWYRQSLGQGLEFLIYFQGNSAPDKSGLPSDRFSAERTGGSVSTLTIQRTQQEDSAVYLCASSLGGFSYNEQFFGPGTRLTVL.

This clonotype is labeled medium-sized. DNA of the CDR3: TGTGCCAGCAGCTTAGTGGTGGTGGGAGCGAGGACCGGGGAGCTGTTTTTT. It codes for CASSLVVVGARTGELFF. The J gene is TRBJ2-2, the V gene TRBV7-6, with D perhaps matching TRBD2 (5 bases). V lost 1 base, J lost 5 bases, and 17 bases lay in between. The CDR3 has 17 amino acids. The germline V gene has CDR1 SGHVS and CDR2 FNYEAQ.

About this clonotype itself: A much larger clone lies a single base off, so this may be a read error. The V and J genes are TRBV6-2 or TRBV6-3 and TRBJ2-1; D unclear. This CDR3 has 13 amino acids. Germline lookup yields CDR1 MNHEY and CDR2 SVGEGT. The CDR3 loop is CASSKGAYNEQLF. CDR3 DNA: TGTGCCAGCTCTAAGGGTGCCTACAATGAGCAGCTCTTC.

By share, this clonotype counts as medium-sized (0.01 to 0.1%). V is TRBV5-1 and J is TRBJ2-3; 10 positions agree with TRBD2. With 3 bases clipped from V and 2 bases from J, the junction kept 6 bases outside the gene matches. Germline values: CDR1 SGHRS, CDR2 YFSETQ. The CDR3 is 16 residues long. CDR3 coding DNA: TGCGCCAGCAGCTACACTAGCGGGACCCCCACAGATACGCAGTATTTT. Amino acid sequence: CASSYTSGTPTDTQYF.